The rows below give T cell receptor beta chains drawn from one sample of a study of regulatory T cells in long-lasting Graves disease. TCRdb re-derived calls from the multiplex PCR reads in MiXCR, one entry per CDR3 protein. This table holds 350,000 to 400,000 distinct CDR3 sequences, about a sixth found once. This specimen was peripheral blood mononuclear cells (PBMCs), taken at new diagnosis, from a patient treated with antithyroid drugs. The origin of the receptors is a female donor with Graves disease. Each CDR3 is given with its conserved first and last residue. Fields, in order: CDR3 length, V gene, D gene, clone size, J gene, CDR3 protein, CDR3 DNA. A D gene is named only where the DNA matches it firmly. Clone size is given for some rows only: seen once, a few or many times, or a class if the clone is expanded.

>13|TRBV7-7|TRBD1|many|TRBJ2-1
CASSRDSFNEQFF
TGTGCCAGCAGCCGGGACAGCTTCAATGAGCAGTTCTTC
>16|TRBV28|-|many|TRBJ2-5
CASSSSRRGAGETQYF
TGTGCCAGCAGTTCATCCCGACGGGGGGCGGGAGAGACCCAGTACTTC
>14|TRBV20-1|TRBD1|many|TRBJ1-2
CSGGTAFPHYGYTF
TGCAGTGGCGGGACAGCCTTCCCACACTATGGCTACACCTTC
>15|TRBV10-3|-|-|TRBJ1-1
CAIRNRDTKNTEAFF
TGTGCCATCAGAAACCGGGACACCAAGAACACTGAAGCTTTCTTT
>14|TRBV2|-|many|TRBJ1-5
CASSEYRSNQPQHF
TGTGCCAGCAGTGAATATCGTAGCAATCAGCCCCAGCATTTT
>13|TRBV10-3|TRBD1|-|TRBJ2-3
CAINGQGTDTQYF
TGTGCCATCAATGGACAGGGCACAGATACGCAGTATTTT
>15|TRBV28|-|many|TRBJ1-5
CASSLDGRGHQPQHF
TGTGCCAGCAGTTTAGACGGGCGGGGGCATCAGCCCCAGCATTTT
>11|TRBV20-1|-|many|TRBJ2-1
CSPDKGDEQFF
TGCAGTCCCGATAAGGGCGATGAGCAGTTCTTC
>17|TRBV24-1|TRBD2|many|TRBJ2-1
CATMKWTSGIPYNEQFF
TGTGCCACCATGAAGTGGACTAGCGGGATACCCTACAATGAGCAGTTCTTC
>14|TRBV12-3/TRBV12-4|TRBD2|many|TRBJ2-3
CASSGLANTDTQYF
TGTGCCAGCTCCGGACTAGCTAACACAGATACGCAGTATTTT
>14|TRBV27|-|many|TRBJ2-3
CASSWGLDTDTQYF
TGTGCCAGCAGTTGGGGACTCGACACAGATACGCAGTATTTT
>14|TRBV7-9|-|-|TRBJ1-6
CASSSDPGGSPLHF
TGTGCCAGCAGCTCCGATCCGGGTGGTTCACCCCTCCACTTT
>17|TRBV9|-|many|TRBJ2-1
CASSVGGRINIYNEQFF
TGTGCCAGCAGCGTAGGGGGTAGAATAAACATTTACAATGAGCAGTTCTTC
>15|TRBV9|TRBD2|many|TRBJ2-1
CASTVSGRAYNEQFF
TGTGCCAGCACCGTTAGCGGGAGGGCCTACAATGAGCAGTTCTTC
>15|TRBV5-1|TRBD2|-|TRBJ2-3
CASTLGGGSTDTQYF
TGCGCCAGCACTTTGGGGGGGGGGAGCACAGATACGCAGTATTTT
>16|TRBV7-9|TRBD2|many|TRBJ2-5
CASSFGVAGVTETQYF
TGTGCCAGCAGCTTCGGGGTAGCGGGAGTTACAGAGACCCAGTACTTC
>15|TRBV30|-|-|TRBJ1-6
CAWSFLQGVVSPLHF
TGTGCCTGGTCTTTCCTACAGGGAGTGGTGTCACCCCTCCACTTT
>13|TRBV10-1|-|many|TRBJ1-6
CASRIGQNSPLHF
TGCGCCAGCAGGATCGGACAGAATTCACCCCTCCACTTT
>15|TRBV20-1|TRBD2|many|TRBJ2-1
CSAGLAGGLYNEQFF
TGCAGTGCTGGACTAGCGGGAGGCCTCTACAATGAGCAGTTCTTC
>13|TRBV7-9|-|many|TRBJ2-5
CASTPGGLETQYF
TGTGCCAGCACCCCAGGCGGGTTAGAGACCCAGTACTTC
>14|TRBV27|-|many|TRBJ2-7
CASSLKRVNYEQYF
TGTGCCAGCAGTTTAAAGAGGGTCAACTACGAGCAGTACTTC
>12|TRBV2|TRBD1|many|TRBJ1-1
CASSGGQDEAFF
TGTGCCAGCAGTGGGGGACAGGATGAAGCTTTCTTT
>15|TRBV10-3|TRBD1|-|TRBJ1-2
CAISERTGANYGYTF
TGTGCCATCAGTGAGAGGACAGGGGCTAACTATGGCTACACCTTC
>15|TRBV27|-|many|TRBJ2-3
CASSLADTSTDTQYF
TGTGCCAGCAGTTTAGCGGACACATCCACAGATACGCAGTATTTT
>15|TRBV3-1|-|many|TRBJ1-5
CASSQGGHSNQPQHF
TGTGCCAGCAGCCAGGGGGGTCATAGCAATCAGCCCCAGCATTTT
>16|TRBV3-1|TRBD1|few|TRBJ1-2
CASSQAWDRANYGYTF
TGTGCCAGCAGCCAAGCCTGGGACAGGGCTAACTATGGCTACACCTTC
>15|TRBV2|-|many|TRBJ1-5
CASSRTEHSNQPQHF
TGTGCCAGCTCCAGGACAGAGCATAGCAATCAGCCCCAGCATTTT
>15|TRBV27|TRBD2|many|TRBJ2-5
CASSKLAGRQETQYF
TGTGCCAGCAGCAAACTAGCGGGTCGACAAGAGACCCAGTACTTC